This T cell receptor beta chain was recovered during a study of blood T cell repertoires in COVID-19. About the research overall: The United States, Italy and Spain were the sources of the acute and convalescent COVID-19 samples. From T cells, B-cell-depleted T cells, or PBMCs came the material, which was cDNA or gDNA.

V lost 3 bases and J lost 6, with 8 bases in between. This CDR3 is 13 amino acids long. Authors' methods: It was from reference gene primer amplification that nucleated cell counts were estimated. TCRdb's table, derived via immunoSEQ multiplex PCR, lists solely in-frame clones and lacks some. The V and J calls and the clone size are those of that table, but D and trimming were determined from the DNA. The profile shows about 63,000 clones, around 80% of them singletons. The receptor was isolated from a human donor in a cohort sampled during active COVID-19. The chain is built from TRBV12-3 or TRBV12-4 and TRBJ2-2; D unresolved. Sequenced material: peripheral blood. CDR3 nucleotide sequence: TGTGCCAGCAGTTTTGAACGGGCCGGGGAGCTGTTTTTT. This codes for CASSFERAGELFF.